A single sample gave rise to the 5 T cell receptor beta chains below, sequenced in a study of T cells in localized non-small cell lung cancer. Profiled with immunoSEQ multiplex PCR; TCRdb holds only in-frame clones, not every one. The data show approximately 89,000 clones, about three quarters seen once. The source material was PBMCs, sampled before any cancer treatment. Every receptor here comes from a man between 40 and 70 years old with stage II squamous cell lung carcinoma.

V and J are TRBV28 and TRBJ2-5; D possibly corresponds to TRBD1 (6 bases). Germline CDR1 is MDHEN and CDR2 is SYDVKM. The CDR3 runs to 16 residues. Trimming pared 5 bases from V and 2 bases from J, leaving 18 bases between. CDR3 nucleotides: TGTGCCAGCAGTCGCCCCTCGTACAGGGTACAAGAGACCCAGTACTTC. Encoded protein: CASSRPSYRVQETQYF. The whole variable domain, filled in from reference TRBV28 and TRBJ2-5, reads DVKVTQSSRYLVKRTGEKVFLECVQDMDHENMFWYRQDPGLGLRLIYFSYDVKMKEKGDIPEGYSVSREKKERFSLILESASTNQTSMYLCASSRPSYRVQETQYFGPGTRLLVL.

The CDR3 loop reads CASKGQSRMNTEAFF. DNA of the CDR3: TGTGCCAGCAAAGGACAGTCTCGCATGAACACTGAAGCTTTCTTT. The chain uses TRBV27 and TRBJ1-1, with D possibly being TRBD1 (6 bases). CDR3 length: 15 amino acids. Germline V gives CDR1 MNHEY, CDR2 SMNVEV (reference sequence). Trimming took 7 bases from V and 0 from J, leaving 15 bases between them.

V usage is TRBV18 and J usage is TRBJ1-5, with 9 bases that match TRBD1. Trimming took 6 bases from V and 3 from J; bases not matched to a gene: 9. Looked up from germline, CDR1 is KGHSH and CDR2 is LQKENI. CDR3 length: 16 amino acids. The CDR3 sequence: CASSPGQGNNNQPQHF. The CDR3 bases are TGTGCCAGCTCCCCAGGACAGGGGAACAACAATCAGCCCCAGCATTTT.

V is TRBV18 and J is TRBJ2-2; possibly TRBD2 for D (6 bases). V was cut by 6 bases and J by 0 bases, with 17 bases left in between. Germline V gene data show CDR1 as KGHSH and CDR2 as LQKENI. This CDR3 contains 17 residues. The CDR3 sequence: CASSPIGGFANTGELFF. DNA of the CDR3: TGTGCCAGCTCCCCTATAGGAGGGTTCGCGAACACCGGGGAGCTGTTTTTT. The whole variable domain, filled in from reference TRBV18 and TRBJ2-2, reads NAGVMQNPRHLVRRRGQEARLRCSPMKGHSHVYWYRQLPEEGLKFMVYLQKENIIDESGMPKERFSAEFPKEGPSILRIQQVVRGDSAAYFCASSPIGGFANTGELFFGEGSRLTVL.

V usage is TRBV19 and J usage is TRBJ1-3, with 10 positions matching TRBD1. Per germline, CDR1 LNHDA and CDR2 SQIVND (reference sequence). V lost 7 bases and J lost 4; bases outside the gene matches: 7. The CDR3 extends over 15 amino acids. For the CDR3, the DNA is TGTGCCAGTAACCCGGGACAGGGGATCGGAAACACCATATATTTT. Its translation is CASNPGQGIGNTIYF.